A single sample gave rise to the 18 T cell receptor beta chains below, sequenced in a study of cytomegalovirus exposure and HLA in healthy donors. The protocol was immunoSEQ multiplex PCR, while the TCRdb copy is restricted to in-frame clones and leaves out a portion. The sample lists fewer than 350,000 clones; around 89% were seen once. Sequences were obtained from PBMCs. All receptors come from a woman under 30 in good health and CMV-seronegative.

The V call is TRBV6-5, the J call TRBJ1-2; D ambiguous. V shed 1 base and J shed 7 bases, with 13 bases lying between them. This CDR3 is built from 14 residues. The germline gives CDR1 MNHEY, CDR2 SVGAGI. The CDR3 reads CASSYLSEGSGYTF. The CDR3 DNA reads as TGTGCCAGCAGTTACTTGTCAGAGGGATCTGGCTACACCTTC.

CDR3 coding DNA: TGTGCCAGCAGCTTGGCAGTGCAGGGGTATTTTAAGAATGAGCAGTTCTTC. Amino acid sequence: CASSLAVQGYFKNEQFF. This chain links TRBV7-8 with TRBJ2-1, with D tentatively TRBD1 (6 bases). The CDR3 spans 17 residues. The V end lost 3 bases, the J end lost 7 bases, and 22 bases lay between the germline ends. Germline values: CDR1 SGHVS, CDR2 FQNEAQ.

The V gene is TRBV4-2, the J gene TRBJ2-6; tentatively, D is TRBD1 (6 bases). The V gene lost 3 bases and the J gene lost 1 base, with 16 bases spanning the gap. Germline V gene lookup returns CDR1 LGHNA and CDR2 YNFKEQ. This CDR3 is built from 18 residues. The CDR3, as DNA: TGTGCCAGCAGCCAGGTCCTGGACAGCCCTTCTGGGGCCAACGTCCTGACTTTC. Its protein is CASSQVLDSPSGANVLTF.

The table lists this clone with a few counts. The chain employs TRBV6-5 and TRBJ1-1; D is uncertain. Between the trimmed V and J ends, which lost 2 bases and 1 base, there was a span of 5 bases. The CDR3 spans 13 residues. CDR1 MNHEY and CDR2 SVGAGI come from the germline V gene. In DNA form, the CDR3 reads TGTGCCAGCAGTTACCAATGGAACACTGAAGCTTTCTTT. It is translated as CASSYQWNTEAFF.

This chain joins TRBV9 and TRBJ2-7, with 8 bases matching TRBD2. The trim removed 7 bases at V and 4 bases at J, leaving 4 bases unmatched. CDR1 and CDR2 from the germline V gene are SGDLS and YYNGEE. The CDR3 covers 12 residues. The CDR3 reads CASRTSRYEQYF. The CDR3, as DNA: TGTGCCAGCCGGACTAGCAGATACGAGCAGTACTTC.

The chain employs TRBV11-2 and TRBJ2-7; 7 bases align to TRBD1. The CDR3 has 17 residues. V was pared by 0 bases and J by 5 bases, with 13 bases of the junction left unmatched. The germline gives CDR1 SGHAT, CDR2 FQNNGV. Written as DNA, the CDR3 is TGTGCCAGCAGCTTAGAAGGAGGATCACAGGGGACCCACGAGCAGTACTTC. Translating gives CASSLEGGSQGTHEQYF. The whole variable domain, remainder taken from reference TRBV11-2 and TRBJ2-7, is EAGVAQSPRYKIIEKRQSVAFWCNPISGHATLYWYQQILGQGPKLLIQFQNNGVVDDSQLPKDRFSAERLKGVDSTLKIQPAKLEDSAVYLCASSLEGGSQGTHEQYFGPGTRLTVT.

The CDR3 sequence: CASRMWGRAGSGEETQYF. The CDR3 nucleotides are TGTGCCAGCAGAATGTGGGGGAGGGCGGGTTCGGGAGAAGAGACCCAGTACTTC. This chain joins TRBV27 and TRBJ2-5, with TRBD2 matching over 7 bases. Germline V gene lookup returns CDR1 MNHEY and CDR2 SMNVEV (reference sequence). The V and J ends lost 6 bases and 3 bases, in that order; junction bases with no gene match: 19. This CDR3 comprises 18 residues.

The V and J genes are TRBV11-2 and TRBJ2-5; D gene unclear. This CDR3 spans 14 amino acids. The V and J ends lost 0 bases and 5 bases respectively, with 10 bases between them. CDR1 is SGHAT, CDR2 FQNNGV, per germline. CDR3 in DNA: TGTGCCAGCAGCTTAGAGTCCGGGTATGAGACCCAGTACTTC. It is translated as CASSLESGYETQYF.

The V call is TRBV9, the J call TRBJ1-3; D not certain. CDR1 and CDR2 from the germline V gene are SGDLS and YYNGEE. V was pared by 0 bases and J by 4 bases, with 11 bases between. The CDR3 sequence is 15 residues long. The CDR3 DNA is TGTGCCAGCAGCGTAGATCCGGGGAGGGGAAACACCATATATTTT. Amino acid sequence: CASSVDPGRGNTIYF.

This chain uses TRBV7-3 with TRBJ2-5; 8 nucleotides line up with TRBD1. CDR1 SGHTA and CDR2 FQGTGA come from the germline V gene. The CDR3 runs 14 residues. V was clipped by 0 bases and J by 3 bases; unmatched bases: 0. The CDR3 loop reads CASSLTGQEETQYF. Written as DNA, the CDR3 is TGTGCCAGCAGCTTAACGGGACAGGAAGAGACCCAGTACTTC.

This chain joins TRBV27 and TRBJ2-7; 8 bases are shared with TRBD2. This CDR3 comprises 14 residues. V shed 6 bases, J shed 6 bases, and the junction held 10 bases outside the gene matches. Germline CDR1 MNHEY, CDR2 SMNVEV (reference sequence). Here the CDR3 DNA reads TGTGCCAGCAGCGGCGGACTAGCTGGTCGCGAGCAGTACTTC. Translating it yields CASSGGLAGREQYF.

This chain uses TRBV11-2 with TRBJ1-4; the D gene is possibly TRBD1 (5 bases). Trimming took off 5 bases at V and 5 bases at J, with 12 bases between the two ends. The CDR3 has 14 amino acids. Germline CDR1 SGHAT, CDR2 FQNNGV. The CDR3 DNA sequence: TGTGCCAGCAGCCTCGGACGGACAAATGAAAAACTGTTTTTT. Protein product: CASSLGRTNEKLFF.

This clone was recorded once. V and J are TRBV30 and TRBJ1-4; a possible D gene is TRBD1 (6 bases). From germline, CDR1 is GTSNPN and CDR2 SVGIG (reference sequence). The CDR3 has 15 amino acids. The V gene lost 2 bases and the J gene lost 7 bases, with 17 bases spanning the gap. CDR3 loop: CAWSHAGARSEKLFF. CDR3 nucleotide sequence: TGTGCCTGGAGTCACGCGGGGGCGCGGAGTGAAAAACTGTTTTTT.

CDR3 sequence: CASSDRTGEAYTF. DNA for the CDR3: TGTGCCAGCAGTGACCGGACAGGGGAGGCCTACACCTTC. This sequence joins TRBV6-1 and TRBJ1-2; TRBD1 aligns across 9 bases. CDR3 size: 13 residues. V shed 3 bases and J 10 bases; nucleotides not matched to a gene: 6. Germline assignment: CDR1 MNHNS and CDR2 SASEGT.

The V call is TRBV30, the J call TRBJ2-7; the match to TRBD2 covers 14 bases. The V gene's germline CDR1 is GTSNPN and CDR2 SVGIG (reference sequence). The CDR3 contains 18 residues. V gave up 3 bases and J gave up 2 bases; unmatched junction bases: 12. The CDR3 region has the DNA TGTGCCTGGAGCGCGGGACTAGCGGGAGTATCAGGGGCCTACGAGCAGTACTTC. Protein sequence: CAWSAGLAGVSGAYEQYF.

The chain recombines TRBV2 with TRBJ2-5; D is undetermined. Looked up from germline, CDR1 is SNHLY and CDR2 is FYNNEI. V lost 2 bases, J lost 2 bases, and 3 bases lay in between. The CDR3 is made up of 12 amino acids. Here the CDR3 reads CASSEQQETQYF. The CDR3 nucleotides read TGTGCCAGCAGTGAACAGCAAGAGACCCAGTACTTC.

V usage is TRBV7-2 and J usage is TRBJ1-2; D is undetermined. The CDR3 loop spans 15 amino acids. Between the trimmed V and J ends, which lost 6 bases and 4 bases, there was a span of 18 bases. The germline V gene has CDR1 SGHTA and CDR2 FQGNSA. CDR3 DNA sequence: TGTGCCAGCAGATCGCCGTATAGCCGGCTCTATGGCTACACCTTC. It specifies CASRSPYSRLYGYTF.

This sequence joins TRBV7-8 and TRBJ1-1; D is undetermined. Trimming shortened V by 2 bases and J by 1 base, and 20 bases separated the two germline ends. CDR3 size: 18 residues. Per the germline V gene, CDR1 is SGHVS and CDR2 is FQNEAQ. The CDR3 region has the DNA TGTGCCAGCAGCTTAACCCCTTTAGCGGGGATAAAGAACACTGAAGCTTTCTTT. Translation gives CASSLTPLAGIKNTEAFF.